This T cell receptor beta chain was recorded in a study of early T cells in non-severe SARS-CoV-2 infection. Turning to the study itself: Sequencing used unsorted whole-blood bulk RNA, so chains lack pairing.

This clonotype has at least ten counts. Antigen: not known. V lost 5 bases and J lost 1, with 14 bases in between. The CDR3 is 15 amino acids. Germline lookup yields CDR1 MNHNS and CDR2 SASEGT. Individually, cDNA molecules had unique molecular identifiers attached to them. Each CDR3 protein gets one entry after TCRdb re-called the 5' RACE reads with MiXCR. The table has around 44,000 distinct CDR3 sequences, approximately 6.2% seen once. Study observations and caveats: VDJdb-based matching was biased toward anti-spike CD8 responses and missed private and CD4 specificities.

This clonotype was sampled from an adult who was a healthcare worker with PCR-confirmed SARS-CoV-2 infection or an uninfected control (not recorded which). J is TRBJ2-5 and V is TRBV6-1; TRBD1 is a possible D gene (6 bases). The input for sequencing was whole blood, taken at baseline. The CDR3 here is CASSLLQGIQETQYF. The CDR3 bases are TGTGCCAGCAGTTTACTACAGGGCATCCAAGAGACCCAGTACTTC.